This T cell receptor (beta chain) was retrieved from a study of blood T cell repertoires in COVID-19 (dated by TCRdb to the early 2020s). About the investigation overall: Samples from collaborators originated in the United States, Italy and Spain and spanned both the acute and convalescent phases of COVID-19. The prospective study material was composed of cDNA or gDNA derived from T cells, B-cell-depleted T cells, or PBMCs. The dataset comprised deeply sampled blood TCRbeta repertoires from subjects exposed to, actively infected with, or recovered from COVID-19. The repertoires were released in a freely available public database intended as a resource for research on the immune response to SARS-CoV-2. Samples came from the ongoing ImmuneRACE study (first 160 participants) plus 1,254 subjects from 6 global collaborators. The sample metadata nearly always contained a de-identified subject ID, COVID-19 status, age in years and sex. Where available, HLA class I and class II types were taken from metadata supplied by the sample provider and were not determined by assay-based typing. The paper as a whole reports these results and caveats: How much clinical and demographic metadata was included differed by source and by participant, and the metadata was provided uncurated.

From the germline V gene, CDR1 is KGHDR and CDR2 is SFDVKD. V ends up 7 bases short and J 4 bases short, with an unmatched junction base count of 2. The CDR3 has 14 amino acids, counting the end cysteine and phenylalanine. The retained sequence is limited to the CDR3, 42 bases, with the frame set at the first base. The collaborating institutions used their own protocols to collect whole blood in K2EDTA tubes. For TCRbeta analysis, collaborators shipped samples as frozen whole blood, isolated PBMCs, or DNA extracted from either of those sample types. TCRbeta CDR3 regions were amplified from genomic DNA using the immunoSEQ Assay, a bias-controlled multiplex PCR. As for the original processing: The number of nucleated cells in each sample was estimated from the amplification of reference gene primers within the assay. To quantify the absolute abundance of each unique TCRbeta CDR3 rearrangement, sequence reads were collapsed and filtered. For each sample, productive Simpson clonality was calculated as the square root of Simpson's diversity index across productive rearrangements. TCRdb carries this immuneACCESS record with in-frame sequences only. Its versions omit some clonotypes, under half of them owing to an unresolved V gene in the studies checked, with the rest unexplained. The D gene and trimming were derived from the DNA, and the V and J assignments and clone size from that table. In this sample the table shows about 260,000 clones, around four fifths of which occur a single time. The ten largest clones add up to under 5% of the sample.

About this clone: Its antigen has not been determined. Base qualities are not provided; no much larger clone lies one nucleotide away.

Recombination linked TRBV24-1 to TRBJ2-2, with 10 bases matching TRBD1. Sequenced input: peripheral blood. The sequence came from a man in his sixties with acute or convalescent COVID-19. Here the CDR3 is given as CATSGQGGTGELFF. The sequence in DNA is TGTGCCACCAGCGGACAGGGGGGCACCGGGGAGCTGTTTTTT.